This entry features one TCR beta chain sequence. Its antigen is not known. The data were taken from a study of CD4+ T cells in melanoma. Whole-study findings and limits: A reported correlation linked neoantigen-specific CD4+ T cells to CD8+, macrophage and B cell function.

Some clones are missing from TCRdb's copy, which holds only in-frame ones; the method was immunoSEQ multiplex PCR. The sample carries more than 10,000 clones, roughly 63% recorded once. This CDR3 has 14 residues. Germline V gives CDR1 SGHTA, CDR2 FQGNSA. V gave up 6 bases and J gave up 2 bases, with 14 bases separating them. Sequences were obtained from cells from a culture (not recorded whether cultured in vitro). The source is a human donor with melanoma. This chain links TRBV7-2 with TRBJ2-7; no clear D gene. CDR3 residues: CASSSYVRPYEQYF. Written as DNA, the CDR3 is TGTGCCAGCAGTTCCTACGTACGCCCCTACGAGCAGTACTTC.